This passage covers 20 T cell receptor beta chains from one sample sequenced in a study of blood T cell repertoires in COVID-19. Method: immunoSEQ multiplex PCR; TCRdb's copy keeps in-frame clones and lacks some. The repertoire holds just over 650,000 clones, with about 87% as singletons. Sequenced input: peripheral blood. The origin of the receptors is a woman aged 18-29 years with acute or convalescent COVID-19.

CDR3 bases: TGCGCCACCGGACAGGGGGCGGACGAGCAGTACTTC. This gives the protein CATGQGADEQYF. The rearrangement links TRBV10-1 to TRBJ2-7, with 11 nucleotides matching TRBD1. Germline CDR1 is WNHNN and CDR2 is SYGVQD (reference sequence). V was clipped by 10 bases and J by 5 bases; unmatched bases: 4. The CDR3 is 12 amino acids.

V gene TRBV6-5 combines with J gene TRBJ1-2, with a tentative D call TRBD1 (5 bases). CDR1 is MNHEY and CDR2 is SVGAGI in the germline V gene. V was cut by 5 bases and J by 4 bases, with 11 bases left in between. The CDR3 has 13 amino acids. CDR3 DNA: TGTGCCAGCAGTAAGACAGCCGCCTATGGCTACACCTTC. Protein: CASSKTAAYGYTF.

The count of this clone is one. The chain links TRBV29-1 to TRBJ2-3; a possible D gene is TRBD2 (6 bases). The V end was cut by 6 bases, the J end by 1 base, with 29 bases between. The CDR3 is 19 residues long. From germline, CDR1 is SQVTM and CDR2 ANQGSEA. The CDR3: CSVYLAESRDLFGTDTQYF. CDR3 coding DNA: TGCAGCGTCTACTTGGCTGAGTCCCGGGACTTGTTTGGCACAGATACGCAGTATTTT.

The V call is TRBV6-6, the J call TRBJ1-5; the match to TRBD1 covers 8 bases. The CDR3 is 16 amino acids. Looked up from germline, CDR1 is MNHNY and CDR2 is SVGAGI (reference sequence). V lost 7 bases, J lost 3 bases, and 11 bases stayed unmatched. The CDR3 is CASKASTGAYNQPQHF. DNA of the CDR3: TGTGCCAGCAAAGCCTCGACAGGGGCCTACAATCAGCCCCAGCATTTT.

V usage is TRBV12-3 or TRBV12-4 and J usage is TRBJ1-2, with D unclear. The V end lost 7 bases, the J end lost 8 bases, and 14 bases lay between the germline ends. The CDR3 covers 12 residues. The CDR3 nucleotides read TGTGCCAGCACCCTGAGAGGAGGCGGCTACACCTTC. Its translation is CASTLRGGGYTF.

The genes are TRBV6-6 and TRBJ1-2; 7 bases fit TRBD1. This CDR3 has 17 amino acids. The junction had 14 bases not matched to a gene; V was cut back by 5 bases and J by 2 bases. CDR1 is MNHNY and CDR2 is SVGAGI in the germline V gene (reference sequence). CDR3 region: CASSRRDSSYTNYGYTF. The CDR3 bases are TGTGCCAGCAGTCGCCGGGACAGCTCGTACACCAACTATGGCTACACCTTC.

The V gene is TRBV19, the J gene TRBJ2-7; 10 nucleotides line up with TRBD2. J lost 2 bases, V lost 6 bases, and 19 bases had no gene match. The CDR3 is made up of 19 amino acids. The germline gives CDR1 LNHDA, CDR2 SQIVND (reference sequence). The CDR3 DNA follows: TGTGCCAGTAGCCTGTCTTCTCGGACTAGCGGCGCTAATCCCTACGAGCAGTACTTC. It specifies CASSLSSRTSGANPYEQYF.

The chain couples TRBV4-1 to TRBJ1-5; D is perhaps TRBD1 (5 bases). Trimming took 4 bases from V and 2 from J, leaving 12 bases between them. The CDR3 contains 15 residues. Germline loops: CDR1 MGHRA, CDR2 YSYEKL. The CDR3 here is CASSRGLWGNQPQHF. The CDR3 bases are TGCGCCAGCAGCCGGGGACTTTGGGGCAATCAGCCCCAGCATTTT.

The chain is built from TRBV15 and TRBJ1-5; tentatively, D is TRBD1 (5 bases). The germline CDR1 and CDR2 sequences are LNHNV and YYDKDF (reference sequence). Trimming took off 1 base at V and 7 bases at J, with 14 bases between the two ends. The length of the CDR3 is 15 residues. Written as DNA, the CDR3 is TGTGCCACCAGCAGAGTATTTCGGGGGACGCAGCCCCAGCATTTT. Translated: CATSRVFRGTQPQHF.

V is TRBV9 and J is TRBJ1-2; D is undetermined. V lost 0 bases, J lost 4 bases, and 10 bases lay in between. Per the germline V gene, CDR1 is SGDLS and CDR2 is YYNGEE. The CDR3 covers 14 residues. The CDR3 DNA follows: TGTGCCAGCAGCGTAGTGGAAGGCGGCTATGGCTACACCTTC. Protein product: CASSVVEGGYGYTF. Full variable domain (outside the CDR3, taken from reference TRBV9 and TRBJ1-2): DSGVTQTPKHLITATGQRVTLRCSPRSGDLSVYWYQQSLDQGLQFLIQYYNGEERAKGNILERFSAQQFPDLHSELNLSSLELGDSALYFCASSVVEGGYGYTFGSGTRLTVV.

The V gene is TRBV9, the J gene TRBJ1-6; no clear D. Germline V gives CDR1 SGDLS, CDR2 YYNGEE. This CDR3 is built from 11 residues. Trimming took off 3 bases at V and 8 bases at J, with 3 bases between the two ends. CDR3 sequence (DNA): TGTGCCAGCAGCGCGTATTCACCCCTCCACTTT. It yields the protein CASSAYSPLHF.

As to this clone: This same CDR3 is encoded by further DNA sequences in the sample. The gene calls are TRBV18 and TRBJ1-1; TRBD1 is a possible D gene (5 bases). Germline values: CDR1 KGHSH, CDR2 LQKENI. Trimming cost V 6 bases and J 2 bases, with 10 bases left between them. The CDR3 length is 13 residues. For the CDR3, the DNA is TGTGCCAGCTCCCCCCAGGGAAACACTGAAGCTTTCTTT. The encoded protein is CASSPQGNTEAFF.

With respect to this clone: The sample holds other DNA sequences that translate to the same CDR3. J is TRBJ2-2 and V is TRBV6-4; no clear D. Trimming stripped 0 bases from V and 6 bases from J, with 5 bases between. In germline, CDR1 is MRHNA, CDR2 SNTAGT. This CDR3 has 13 amino acids. The DNA for the CDR3 is TGTGCCAGCAGTGACTCGAGTTCCGGGGAGCTGTTTTTT. Translation: CASSDSSSGELFF.

The count of this clone is one. V and J are TRBV4-1 and TRBJ2-7; 12 bases agree with TRBD2. The CDR3 runs to 16 residues. Germline values: CDR1 MGHRA, CDR2 YSYEKL. J lost 0 bases, V lost 3 bases, and 3 bases had no gene match. The DNA of the CDR3 is TGCGCCAGCAGCCACGTACTAGCGGGGGGCTCCTACGAGCAGTACTTC. Translation gives CASSHVLAGGSYEQYF.

The chain is built from TRBV7-9 and TRBJ1-2; a possible D gene is TRBD1 (5 bases). Trimming left V 0 bases short and J 6 bases short, with 14 bases between. The germline gives CDR1 SEHNR, CDR2 FQNEAQ (reference sequence). This CDR3 is 15 amino acids long. CDR3 amino acids: CASSLAGRGADGYTF. The CDR3 nucleotides read TGTGCCAGCAGCTTAGCAGGAAGGGGCGCGGATGGCTACACCTTC.

This clone has more than one count but fewer than ten. The V call is TRBV30, the J call TRBJ1-6; no clear D. The CDR3 is 15 amino acids. Germline V gene data show CDR1 as GTSNPN and CDR2 as SVGIG (reference sequence). V was shortened by 6 bases and J by 7 bases, with 19 bases between the two germline ends. CDR3 region: CACHGKGNHNSPLHF. The DNA of the CDR3 is TGTGCCTGCCACGGGAAGGGTAATCACAATTCACCCCTCCACTTT.

The V gene is TRBV11-2, the J gene TRBJ1-2, with 7 positions matching TRBD1. With 6 bases clipped from V and 4 bases from J, the junction kept 11 bases outside the gene matches. Per the germline V gene, CDR1 is SGHAT and CDR2 is FQNNGV. The CDR3 sequence is 15 residues long. The CDR3 protein is CASSPDRVRTYGYTF. CDR3 nucleotide sequence: TGTGCCAGCAGTCCTGACAGGGTCCGGACCTATGGCTACACCTTC.

V and J are TRBV2 and TRBJ2-3, with 7 nucleotides matching TRBD2. Germline-derived CDR1 and CDR2 are SNHLY and FYNNEI. There are 14 residues in the CDR3. With 4 bases clipped from V and 5 bases from J, the junction kept 6 bases outside the gene matches. CDR3 bases: TGTGCCAGCAGTGGGGGAGGGGCGCTAGATACGCAGTATTTT. It codes for CASSGGGALDTQYF.

This chain links TRBV21-1 with TRBJ1-4; the DNA was not used to check the table's D call, TRBD1. TRBV21-1 is listed as a pseudogene. The CDR3 extends over 16 amino acids. The CDR3 sequence is CASSNLDREENEKLFF. The CDR3, as DNA: TGTGCCAGCAGCAACCTCGACAGGGAGGAGAATGAAAAACTGTTTTTT.

CDR3 DNA sequence: TGTGCCAGTAGTATTTACCGACAGGACTATGGCTACACCTTC. Amino acids: CASSIYRQDYGYTF. V and J are TRBV19 and TRBJ1-2; maybe TRBD1 (6 bases). This CDR3 has 14 amino acids. The germline CDR1 and CDR2 sequences are LNHDA and SQIVND (reference sequence). Trimming stripped 3 bases from V and 3 bases from J, with 11 bases between. Using reference TRBV19 and TRBJ1-2 for the parts outside the CDR3, the full variable domain is DGGITQSPKYLFRKEGQNVTLSCEQNLNHDAMYWYRQDPGQGLRLIYYSQIVNDFQKGDIAEGYSVSREKKESFPLTVTSAQKNPTAFYLCASSIYRQDYGYTFGSGTRLTVV.